This entry lists 17 T cell receptor beta chains sequenced from one sample in a study of blood T cell repertoires in COVID-19. Sequencing used immunoSEQ multiplex PCR; TCRdb keeps in-frame clones, though not all of them. Among more than 200,000 clones listed, approximately 78% were seen once. The sequenced sample was peripheral blood. The origin of the receptors is a woman of 80 years or more with acute or convalescent COVID-19.

To note about this clone: Other DNA sequences in this specimen translate into the identical CDR3. The chain joins TRBV5-8 to TRBJ2-7; D uncertain. There are 12 residues in the CDR3. The V and J ends lost 4 bases and 0 bases respectively, with 5 bases between them. From germline, CDR1 is SGHTS and CDR2 YDEGEE. The DNA of the CDR3 is TGTGCCAGCAGCCCCTCCTCCTACGAGCAGTACTTC. This encodes CASSPSSYEQYF.

The chain employs TRBV7-9 and TRBJ1-2, with D possibly being TRBD1 (6 bases). Germline CDR1 is SEHNR and CDR2 is FQNEAQ (reference sequence). Trimming shortened V by 5 bases and J by 6 bases, and 16 bases separated the two germline ends. This CDR3 contains 14 residues. The CDR3 nucleotides read TGTGCCAGCAGCACAAGACAGGATCTCGATGGCTACACCTTC. Translation: CASSTRQDLDGYTF.

Comments on this clone: Other DNA sequences in this specimen translate into the identical CDR3. The chain couples TRBV7-3 to TRBJ2-1; D is possibly TRBD2 (5 bases). The V gene lost 2 bases and the J gene lost 1 base, with 6 bases spanning the gap. This CDR3 has 14 residues. CDR1 is SGHTA and CDR2 is FQGTGA in the germline V gene. CDR3 DNA sequence: TGTGCCAGCAGCTTAGCGGGTTCCTACAATGAGCAGTTCTTC. Amino acids: CASSLAGSYNEQFF.

This chain joins TRBV28 and TRBJ1-5; perhaps TRBD1 as D (6 bases). CDR1 is MDHEN and CDR2 is SYDVKM in the germline V gene. There are 14 residues in the CDR3. V lost 9 bases and J 0 bases, leaving 12 bases between the germline ends. The CDR3 spells CASMVGGSNQPQHF. The CDR3 region has the DNA TGTGCCAGTATGGTAGGGGGTAGCAATCAGCCCCAGCATTTT.

The chain recombines TRBV2 with TRBJ1-2; D may be TRBD1 (5 bases). CDR1 is SNHLY and CDR2 is FYNNEI in the germline V gene. The CDR3 sequence is 13 residues long. Trimming shortened V by 6 bases and J by 2 bases, and 10 bases separated the two germline ends. This CDR3 is CASRQDGNYGYTF. The CDR3 DNA follows: TGTGCCAGCAGACAGGACGGGAACTATGGCTACACCTTC.

The chain links TRBV21-1 to TRBJ1-6; the table's D call of TRBD1 was not tested on the DNA. TRBV21-1 is marked as a pseudogene. The CDR3 extends over 15 amino acids. The CDR3: CASSLEDRPNSPLHF. Written as DNA, the CDR3 is TGTGCCAGCAGCTTGGAGGACAGGCCTAATTCACCCCTCCACTTT.

The V call is TRBV19, the J call TRBJ1-3; the D gene is possibly TRBD1 (5 bases). The CDR3 runs to 15 residues. V lost 5 bases, J lost 0 bases, and 11 bases lay in between. From germline, CDR1 is LNHDA and CDR2 SQIVND (reference sequence). The CDR3 coding sequence is TGTGCCAGTAGTCACGACAGCAGCTCTGGAAACACCATATATTTT. Protein: CASSHDSSSGNTIYF.

This clone was recorded only once. The V and J genes are TRBV7-9 and TRBJ2-7; TRBD2 matches 8 bases. From germline, CDR1 is SEHNR and CDR2 FQNEAQ (reference sequence). The V segment lost 2 bases and the J segment 6 bases; nucleotides outside the gene matches: 18. This CDR3 region has 18 residues. The CDR3 DNA follows: TGTGCCAGCAGCTTAATCACCCAATCTGCGGGAGGCCTGTCCGAGCAGTACTTC. Translating gives CASSLITQSAGGLSEQYF.

The gene calls are TRBV11-2 and TRBJ1-2; 8 nucleotides align to TRBD1. CDR1 is SGHAT and CDR2 is FQNNGV in the germline V gene. This CDR3 contains 13 residues. Losses at the gene ends were 5 bases for V and 4 bases for J; bases not matched to a gene: 3. The chain's CDR3 is CASSLGTGYGYTF. CDR3 nucleotide sequence: TGTGCCAGCAGCCTCGGGACAGGCTATGGCTACACCTTC.

This clone was seen once. The genes are TRBV6-2 or TRBV6-3 and TRBJ1-6; D gene uncertain. The V end lost 0 bases, the J end lost 12 bases, and 6 bases lay between the germline ends. The CDR3 loop spans 12 amino acids. CDR1 MNHEY and CDR2 SVGEGT come from the germline V gene. CDR3 bases: TGTGCCAGCAGTTACTCCCACAGACCCCTCCACTTT. It encodes CASSYSHRPLHF.

In this sample, this clone turned up once. V gene TRBV2 combines with J gene TRBJ2-3; D is undetermined. V gave up 5 bases and J gave up 2 bases, with 5 bases separating them. The CDR3 has 12 amino acids. Germline V CDR1 and CDR2: SNHLY, FYNNEI. CDR3 region: CASSQFTDTQYF. DNA of the CDR3: TGTGCCAGCAGTCAATTCACAGATACGCAGTATTTT.

The rearrangement joins TRBV6-2 or TRBV6-3 to TRBJ2-1, with D perhaps TRBD1 (5 bases). The CDR3 totals 16 residues. In germline, CDR1 is MNHEY, CDR2 SVGEGT. V was cut by 0 bases and J by 3 bases, with 12 bases left in between. CDR3 residues: CASSYSNRLFYNEQFF. DNA of the CDR3: TGTGCCAGCAGTTACTCCAACAGGTTATTCTACAATGAGCAGTTCTTC.

The chain carries TRBV28 and TRBJ2-1, with a weak D call TRBD2 (7 bases). The CDR3 length is 16 residues. Germline V gene data show CDR1 as MDHEN and CDR2 as SYDVKM. Between the trimmed V and J ends, which lost 8 bases and 4 bases, there was a span of 21 bases. CDR3 sequence (DNA): TGTGCCAGCCGGCAGGGAGGGGGTCCCTCGTACAATGAGCAGTTCTTC. As protein: CASRQGGGPSYNEQFF.

The J gene is TRBJ2-1, the V gene TRBV6-2 or TRBV6-3; D may be TRBD1 (6 bases). Trimming took off 6 bases at V and 4 bases at J, with 10 bases between the two ends. CDR1 MNHEY and CDR2 SVGEGT come from the germline V gene. This CDR3 contains 13 residues. The CDR3 sequence is CASSQDRYNEQFF. In nucleotides, the CDR3 is TGTGCCAGCAGCCAGGACAGATACAATGAGCAGTTCTTC.

The chain uses TRBV7-8 and TRBJ1-5; 7 bases are shared with TRBD1. V gave up 5 bases and J gave up 8 bases; unmatched junction bases: 21. This CDR3 is 18 amino acids long. CDR1 SGHVS and CDR2 FQNEAQ come from the germline V gene. The CDR3 DNA sequence: TGTGCCAGCAGCCCCTCAACGCAGGGCGGGACAGTTGTGAAGCCCCAGCATTTT. Its translation: CASSPSTQGGTVVKPQHF.

The V call is TRBV3-1 (or the pseudogene TRBV3-2), the J call TRBJ2-3; TRBD2 agrees at 11 bases. Germline-derived CDR1 and CDR2 are LGHDT and YNNKEL (reference sequence). This CDR3 comprises 18 residues. J lost 2 bases, V lost 3 bases, and 10 bases had no gene match. The DNA for the CDR3 is TGTGCCAGCAGCCAGGCTCTACTAGCGGGGGTCCCCACAGATACGCAGTATTTT. Translating gives CASSQALLAGVPTDTQYF.

The genes are TRBV29-1 and TRBJ1-5; weak D call: TRBD1 (5 bases). V lost 7 bases to trimming and J lost 0 bases, with 10 bases between them. The CDR3 loop spans 13 amino acids. Germline assignment: CDR1 SQVTM and CDR2 ANQGSEA. This CDR3 reads CSAGGDSNQPQHF. In DNA, the CDR3 is TGCAGCGCTGGGGGGGATAGCAATCAGCCCCAGCATTTT.